This T cell receptor beta chain is drawn from a study of shared clonotypes between healthy human individuals. The wider study: Those who served as donors were two women and a few men between the ages of 18 and 49. A donor's plate count was three for CD4 naive and three for CD4 memory; CD8 naive had two and CD8 memory one.

The CDR3 sequence is 19 residues long. The V gene end was trimmed by 4 bases and the J gene end by 0 bases; junction bases not matched to a gene: 10. Germline V gene lookup returns CDR1 SGDLS and CDR2 YYNGEE. This clone has only one observation. The method was immunoSEQ multiplex PCR; TCRdb's version includes in-frame clones alone and lacks a portion of them. The sample gives about 1.1 million clones, roughly 77% of which show up once; about 0.89% is in the top ten. The sample taken for sequencing was memory CD4+ T cells from PBMCs. Regarding subset: CD45RA-negative fraction. The sequence came from a man between 18 and 35 years old in good health. Some clones in this sample may be carry-over from other donors' samples. This sequence joins TRBV9 and TRBJ2-1; 13 bases agree with TRBD2. CDR3 protein: CASSPGTSGIPSSYNEQFF. The CDR3 DNA follows: TGTGCCAGCAGCCCAGGGACTAGCGGGATCCCTAGCTCCTACAATGAGCAGTTCTTC. Full variable domain (rest looked up from reference TRBV9 and TRBJ2-1): DSGVTQTPKHLITATGQRVTLRCSPRSGDLSVYWYQQSLDQGLQFLIQYYNGEERAKGNILERFSAQQFPDLHSELNLSSLELGDSALYFCASSPGTSGIPSSYNEQFFGPGTRLTVL.